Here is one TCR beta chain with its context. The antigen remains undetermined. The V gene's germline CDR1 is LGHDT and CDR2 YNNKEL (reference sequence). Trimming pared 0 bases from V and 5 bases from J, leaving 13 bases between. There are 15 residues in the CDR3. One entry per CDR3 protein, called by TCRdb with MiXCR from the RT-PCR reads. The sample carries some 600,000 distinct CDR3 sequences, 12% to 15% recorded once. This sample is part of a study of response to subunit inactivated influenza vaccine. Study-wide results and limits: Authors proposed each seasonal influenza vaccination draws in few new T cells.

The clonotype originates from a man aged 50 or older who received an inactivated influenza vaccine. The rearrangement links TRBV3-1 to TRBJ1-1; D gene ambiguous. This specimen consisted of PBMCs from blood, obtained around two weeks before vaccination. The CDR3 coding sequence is TGTGCCAGCAGCCAAGATAGTTGTCGGGGAACTGAAGCTTTCTTT. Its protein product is CASSQDSCRGTEAFF.